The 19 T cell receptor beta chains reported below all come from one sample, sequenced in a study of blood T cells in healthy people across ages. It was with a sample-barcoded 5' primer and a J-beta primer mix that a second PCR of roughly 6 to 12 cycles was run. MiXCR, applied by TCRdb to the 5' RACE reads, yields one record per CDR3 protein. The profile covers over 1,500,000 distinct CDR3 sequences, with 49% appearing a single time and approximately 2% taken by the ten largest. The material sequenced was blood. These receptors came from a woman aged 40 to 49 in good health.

Written as DNA, the CDR3 is TGCAGTGCTAGGACTCCCGGCTACACCTTC. The encoded protein is CSARTPGYTF. The chain links TRBV20-1 to TRBJ1-2; D gene uncertain. Germline V gene data show CDR1 as DFQATT and CDR2 as SNEGSKA (reference sequence). The CDR3 loop spans 10 amino acids. Deletions cut 3 bases from V and 8 bases from J, with 7 bases between.

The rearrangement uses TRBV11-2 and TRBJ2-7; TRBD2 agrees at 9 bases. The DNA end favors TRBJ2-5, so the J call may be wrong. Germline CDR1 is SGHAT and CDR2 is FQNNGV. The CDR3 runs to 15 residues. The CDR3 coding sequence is TGTGCCAGCATGCCCCGGGGACTAGCTGGCGAGACCCAGTACTTC. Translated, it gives CASMPRGLAGETQYF.

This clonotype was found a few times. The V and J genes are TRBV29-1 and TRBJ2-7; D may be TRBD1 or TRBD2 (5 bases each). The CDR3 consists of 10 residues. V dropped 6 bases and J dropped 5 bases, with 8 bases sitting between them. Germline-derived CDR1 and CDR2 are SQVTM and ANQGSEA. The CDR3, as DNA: TGCAGCGTAAGGGACCACGAGCAGTACTTC. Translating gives CSVRDHEQYF.

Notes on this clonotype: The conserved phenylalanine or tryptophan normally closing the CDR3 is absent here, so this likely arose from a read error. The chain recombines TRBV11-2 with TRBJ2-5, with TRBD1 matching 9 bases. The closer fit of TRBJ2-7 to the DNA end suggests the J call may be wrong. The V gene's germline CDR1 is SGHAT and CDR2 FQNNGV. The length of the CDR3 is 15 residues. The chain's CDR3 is CASSPGATGGYEQYL. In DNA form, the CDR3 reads TGTGCCAGCAGCCCAGGGGCGACAGGGGGCTACGAGCAGTACTTG.

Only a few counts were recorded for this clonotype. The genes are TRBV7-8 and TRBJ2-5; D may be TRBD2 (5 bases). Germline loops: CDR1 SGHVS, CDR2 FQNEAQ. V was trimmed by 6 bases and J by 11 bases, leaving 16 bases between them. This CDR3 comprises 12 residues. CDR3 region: CASRTISGVQYF. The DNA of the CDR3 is TGTGCCAGCAGGACGATATCCGGGGTGCAGTACTTC.

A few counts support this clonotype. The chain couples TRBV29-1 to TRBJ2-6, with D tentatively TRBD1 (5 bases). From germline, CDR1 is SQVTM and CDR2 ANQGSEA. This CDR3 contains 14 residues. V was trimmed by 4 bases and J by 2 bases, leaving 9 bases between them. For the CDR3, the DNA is TGCAGCGTTGCGGTCAGGGCTGGGGCCAACGTCCTGACTTTC. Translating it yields CSVAVRAGANVLTF.

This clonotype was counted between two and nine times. CDR3 region: CSVEGRGFYGYTF. The DNA for the CDR3 is TGCAGCGTTGAAGGCAGGGGTTTTTATGGCTACACCTTC. The chain combines TRBV29-1 with TRBJ1-2; D may be TRBD1 (6 bases). The germline V gene has CDR1 SQVTM and CDR2 ANQGSEA. Between the trimmed V and J ends, which lost 1 base and 5 bases, there was a span of 11 bases. The CDR3 is 13 amino acids.

CDR3 sequence: CASSSTTGAREKLFF. The DNA of the CDR3 is TGTGCCAGCAGTTCAACAACAGGGGCGAGGGAAAAACTGTTTTTT. J is TRBJ1-4 and V is TRBV28; 7 positions match TRBD1. CDR3 length equals 15 residues. Trimming took 4 bases from V and 8 from J; bases not matched to a gene: 10. Germline assignment: CDR1 MDHEN and CDR2 SYDVKM.

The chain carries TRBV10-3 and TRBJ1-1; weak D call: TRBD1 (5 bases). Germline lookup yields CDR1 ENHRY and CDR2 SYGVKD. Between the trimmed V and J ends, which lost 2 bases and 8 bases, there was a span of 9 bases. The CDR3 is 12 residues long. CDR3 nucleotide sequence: TGTGCCATCAGTGAGAGGGGATCCGAAGCTTTCTTT. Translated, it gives CAISERGSEAFF.

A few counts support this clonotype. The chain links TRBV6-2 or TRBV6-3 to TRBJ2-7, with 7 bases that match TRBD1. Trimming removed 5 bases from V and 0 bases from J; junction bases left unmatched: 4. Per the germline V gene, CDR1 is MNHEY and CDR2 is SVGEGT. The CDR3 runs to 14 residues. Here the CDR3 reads CASSRQGFSYEQYF. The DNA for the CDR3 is TGTGCCAGCAGTCGACAGGGTTTCTCCTACGAGCAGTACTTC.

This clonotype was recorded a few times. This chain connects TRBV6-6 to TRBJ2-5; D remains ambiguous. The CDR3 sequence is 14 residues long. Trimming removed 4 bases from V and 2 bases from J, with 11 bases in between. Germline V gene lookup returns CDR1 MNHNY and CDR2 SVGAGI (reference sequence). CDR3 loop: CASSFPTGQETQYF. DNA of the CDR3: TGTGCCAGCAGTTTTCCGACTGGGCAAGAGACCCAGTACTTC.

The CDR3 nucleotides read TGCAGTGCTAGAGATCGTCTAGCGCGCTGGGCCCAGTACTTC. It yields the protein CSARDRLARWAQYF. This sequence joins TRBV20-1 and TRBJ2-5, with D perhaps matching TRBD2 (6 bases). Trimming removed 0 bases from V and 9 bases from J, with 17 bases in between. The length of the CDR3 is 14 residues. CDR1 is DFQATT and CDR2 is SNEGSKA in the germline V gene (reference sequence).

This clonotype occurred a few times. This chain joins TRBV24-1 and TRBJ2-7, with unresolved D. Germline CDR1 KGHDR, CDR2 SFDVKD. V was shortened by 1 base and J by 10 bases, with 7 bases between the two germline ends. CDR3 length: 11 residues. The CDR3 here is CATSDFEVQYF. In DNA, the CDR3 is TGTGCCACCAGTGATTTTGAGGTCCAGTACTTC.

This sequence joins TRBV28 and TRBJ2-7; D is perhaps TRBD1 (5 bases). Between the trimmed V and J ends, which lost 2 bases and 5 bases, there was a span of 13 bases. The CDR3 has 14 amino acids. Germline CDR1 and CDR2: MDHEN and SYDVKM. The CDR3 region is CASSLDSRLDEQYF. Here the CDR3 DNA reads TGTGCCAGCAGTTTAGACAGCCGGTTAGACGAGCAGTACTTC.

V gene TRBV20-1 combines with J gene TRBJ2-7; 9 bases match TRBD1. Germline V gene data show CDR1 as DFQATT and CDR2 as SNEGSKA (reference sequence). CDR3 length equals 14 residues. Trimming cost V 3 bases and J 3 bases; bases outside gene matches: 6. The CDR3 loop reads CSASSMTGGYEQYF. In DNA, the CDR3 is TGCAGTGCTAGTTCTATGACAGGGGGCTACGAGCAGTACTTC.

The chain's CDR3 is CSAPLFETQYF. CDR3 coding DNA: TGCAGTGCCCCTCTCTTCGAGACCCAGTACTTC. This chain links TRBV20-1 with TRBJ2-7; no clear D. The end of the DNA aligns better with TRBJ2-5, so the J call may be wrong. This CDR3 is built from 11 residues. Germline V gene data show CDR1 as DFQATT and CDR2 as SNEGSKA (reference sequence).

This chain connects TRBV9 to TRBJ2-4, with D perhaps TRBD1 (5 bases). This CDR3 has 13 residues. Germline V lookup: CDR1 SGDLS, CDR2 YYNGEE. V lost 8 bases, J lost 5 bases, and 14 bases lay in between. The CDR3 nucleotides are TGTGCCAGTACCAGTGACAGACAAAACATTCAGTACTTC. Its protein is CASTSDRQNIQYF.

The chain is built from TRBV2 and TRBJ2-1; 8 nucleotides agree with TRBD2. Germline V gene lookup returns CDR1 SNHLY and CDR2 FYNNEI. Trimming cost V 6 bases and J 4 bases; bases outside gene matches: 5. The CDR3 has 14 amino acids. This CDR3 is CASRRTSRYNEQFF. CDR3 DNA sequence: TGTGCCAGCAGAAGGACTAGCAGGTACAATGAGCAGTTCTTC.

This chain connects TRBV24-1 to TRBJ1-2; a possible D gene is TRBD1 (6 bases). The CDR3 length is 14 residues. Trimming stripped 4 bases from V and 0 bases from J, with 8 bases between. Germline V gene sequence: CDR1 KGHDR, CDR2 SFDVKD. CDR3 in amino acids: CATSDRTANYGYTF. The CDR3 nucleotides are TGTGCCACCAGTGACCGGACAGCTAACTATGGCTACACCTTC.